Described below is a single T cell receptor beta chain sequence and its context. Its antigen is still unknown. TCRdb's copy holds only in-frame clones and misses some; the assay was immunoSEQ multiplex PCR. The sample consists of about 2,100,000 clones, approximately 94% of them appearing once. The data were obtained in a study of shared clonotypes between healthy human individuals. Looking at the study overall: The plates for each donor numbered three CD4 naive, three CD4 memory, two CD8 naive and one CD8 memory. General study results and limits: In general, naive subsets displayed greater estimated richness than memory subsets did.

Naivety among CD8 cells was defined by CD45RO negativity and positive CCR7 selection, thereby excluding terminally differentiated effector memory CD45RA+ cells. Germline CDR1 and CDR2: SGHAT and FQNNGV. The CDR3 consists of 14 residues. Trimming took 1 base from V and 6 from J, leaving 10 bases between them. The sequence came from a man aged 18 to 29 in good health. Some clones in this sample may be carry-over from other donors' samples. The specimen was naive CD8+ T cells from PBMCs. This chain joins TRBV11-2 and TRBJ2-1, with D perhaps matching TRBD1 or TRBD2 (6 bases each). This chain's CDR3 is CASSLGGDINEQFF. CDR3 nucleotides: TGTGCCAGCAGCTTAGGGGGGGACATCAATGAGCAGTTCTTC.